These 15 T cell receptor beta chains originate from one sample sequenced in a study of T cells after yellow fever vaccination. TCRdb re-called the 5' RACE reads with MiXCR, one entry per CDR3 protein. Of a few hundred thousand distinct CDR3 sequences listed, 8% to 9.5% are singletons. This material consisted of PBMCs, taken more than 40 days after the first yellow fever vaccination. These receptors all come from a man aged 18 to 30 who received the YFV17D yellow fever vaccine.

The chain links TRBV7-9 to TRBJ2-3; TRBD2 might be the D (6 bases). This CDR3 has 16 residues. Germline lookup yields CDR1 SEHNR and CDR2 FQNEAQ (reference sequence). Trimming stripped 3 bases from V and 2 bases from J, with 15 bases between. The CDR3 reads CASSFPGTYLTDTQYF. The CDR3 DNA follows: TGTGCCAGCAGCTTCCCGGGGACTTACCTCACAGATACGCAGTATTTT.

The chain combines TRBV10-3 with TRBJ2-7; 9 positions agree with TRBD1. Germline V gives CDR1 ENHRY, CDR2 SYGVKD. This CDR3 is 14 amino acids long. V dropped 2 bases and J dropped 1; count of bases not matched to a gene: 0. CDR3 region: CAISEGTGSYEQYF. CDR3 nucleotide sequence: TGTGCCATCAGTGAGGGGACAGGGTCCTACGAGCAGTACTTC.

This clonotype was recorded a few times. This rearrangement joins TRBV6-6 to TRBJ1-1; D ambiguous. Germline-derived CDR1 and CDR2 are MNHNY and SVGAGI (reference sequence). This CDR3 contains 12 residues. Trimming removed 6 bases at V and 8 bases at J, with 13 bases between. The DNA of the CDR3 is TGTGCCAGCAGCTCCGCTGTGGGAGAAGCTTTCTTT. This encodes CASSSAVGEAFF.

This clonotype has more than one count but fewer than ten. J is TRBJ1-1 and V is TRBV7-9; D may be TRBD1 (5 bases). The CDR3 totals 12 residues. Germline CDR1 is SEHNR and CDR2 is FQNEAQ (reference sequence). The ends were cut back, 5 bases at V and 7 bases at J, with 11 bases in the middle. The CDR3 DNA sequence: TGTGCCAGCAGCCCTCTACAGGATGAAGCTTTCTTT. Protein product: CASSPLQDEAFF.

This clonotype was counted between two and nine times. This chain uses TRBV12-3 or TRBV12-4 with TRBJ2-6; 7 positions match TRBD1. The V gene end was trimmed by 2 bases and the J gene end by 8 bases; junction bases not matched to a gene: 6. CDR3 length: 15 amino acids. The CDR3: CASSLMSGGSNVLTF. For the CDR3, the DNA is TGTGCCAGCAGTTTAATGTCAGGGGGTTCCAACGTCCTGACTTTC.

This clonotype was observed a handful of times. The chain couples TRBV4-2 to TRBJ2-5; no firm D call. This CDR3 is 13 amino acids long. In germline, CDR1 is LGHNA, CDR2 YNFKEQ. V was clipped by 1 base and J by 5 bases, with 8 bases between them. CDR3: CASSQAAGETQYF. In nucleotides, the CDR3 is TGTGCCAGCAGCCAAGCGGCCGGGGAGACCCAGTACTTC.

This chain uses TRBV23-1 with TRBJ2-7; 8 bases map to TRBD1. TRBV23-1 qualifies as an ORF whose function is uncertain. CDR3 length: 11 residues. With 10 bases clipped from V and 7 bases from J, the junction kept 6 bases outside the gene matches. As DNA, the CDR3 is TGCGCCACCTCAGGGGGCTGGGAGCAGTACTTC. Protein sequence: CATSGGWEQYF.

This clonotype was seen ten or more times. This chain connects TRBV12-3 or TRBV12-4 to TRBJ2-1; D is uncertain. Trimming removed 3 bases from V and 6 bases from J, with 0 bases in between. The CDR3 totals 10 residues. The CDR3 DNA is TGTGCCAGCAGTTTCAATGAGCAGTTCTTC. Residues: CASSFNEQFF.

This chain uses TRBV6-1 with TRBJ2-1; 7 bases are a match to TRBD1. Germline assignment: CDR1 MNHNS and CDR2 SASEGT. The CDR3 spans 16 residues. J lost 3 bases, V lost 3 bases, and 8 bases had no gene match. The CDR3 DNA sequence: TGTGCCAGCAGTGATCTCTCCAGGGGGAACTACAATGAGCAGTTCTTC. Its protein is CASSDLSRGNYNEQFF.

This clonotype showed up many times. The J gene is TRBJ2-1, the V gene TRBV5-1; TRBD2 might be the D (6 bases). The germline CDR1 and CDR2 sequences are SGHRS and YFSETQ. The CDR3 consists of 13 residues. Trimming took 1 base from V and 15 from J, leaving 17 bases between them. CDR3 nucleotide sequence: TGCGCCAGCAGCTTGTCCGCGGACGGGGGTCGGTTCTTC. Protein sequence: CASSLSADGGRFF.

The V and J genes are TRBV6-1 and TRBJ1-2; 7 bases match TRBD1. CDR3 size: 14 residues. Looked up from germline, CDR1 is MNHNS and CDR2 is SASEGT. The V segment lost 7 bases and the J segment 4 bases; nucleotides outside the gene matches: 9. CDR3 region: CASNSKGAGYGYTF. For the CDR3, the DNA is TGTGCCAGCAATAGTAAGGGGGCTGGCTATGGCTACACCTTC.

The chain joins TRBV6-5 to TRBJ2-1, with D unclear. The V end was cut by 5 bases, the J end by 9 bases, with 17 bases between. This CDR3 region has 14 residues. The germline V gene has CDR1 MNHEY and CDR2 SVGAGI. CDR3 in amino acids: CASSILRLATEQFF. The CDR3 region has the DNA TGTGCCAGCAGTATACTTCGGTTAGCAACTGAGCAGTTCTTC.

In this sample, this clonotype turned up a few times. The gene calls are TRBV21-1 and TRBJ2-7. TRBV21-1 is tagged as a pseudogene. The CDR3 contains 17 residues. CDR3 nucleotides: TGTGCCAGCAGCAAAGAACAGTCAGGACAGGATCCCTACGAGCAGTACGTC. This codes for CASSKEQSGQDPYEQYV.

The chain couples TRBV4-1 to TRBJ2-7, with D possibly TRBD2 on 6 matching bases. The CDR3 is made up of 15 amino acids. The V end was cut by 5 bases, the J end by 3 bases, with 17 bases between. Germline V gives CDR1 MGHRA, CDR2 YSYEKL. The CDR3 sequence is CASSESGLRGYEQYF. CDR3 in DNA: TGCGCCAGCAGCGAGTCGGGACTGCGCGGCTACGAGCAGTACTTC.

There are many counts of this clonotype. The chain has TRBV7-2 and TRBJ2-1, with a weak D call TRBD1 (6 bases). The CDR3 is 19 residues long. CDR1 is SGHTA and CDR2 is FQGNSA in the germline V gene. Trimming cost V 5 bases and J 0 bases, with 23 bases left between them. The CDR3 is CASSPQGLLTVSSYNEQFF. The DNA of the CDR3 is TGTGCCAGCAGCCCTCAGGGGCTCCTAACGGTTAGCTCCTACAATGAGCAGTTCTTC.